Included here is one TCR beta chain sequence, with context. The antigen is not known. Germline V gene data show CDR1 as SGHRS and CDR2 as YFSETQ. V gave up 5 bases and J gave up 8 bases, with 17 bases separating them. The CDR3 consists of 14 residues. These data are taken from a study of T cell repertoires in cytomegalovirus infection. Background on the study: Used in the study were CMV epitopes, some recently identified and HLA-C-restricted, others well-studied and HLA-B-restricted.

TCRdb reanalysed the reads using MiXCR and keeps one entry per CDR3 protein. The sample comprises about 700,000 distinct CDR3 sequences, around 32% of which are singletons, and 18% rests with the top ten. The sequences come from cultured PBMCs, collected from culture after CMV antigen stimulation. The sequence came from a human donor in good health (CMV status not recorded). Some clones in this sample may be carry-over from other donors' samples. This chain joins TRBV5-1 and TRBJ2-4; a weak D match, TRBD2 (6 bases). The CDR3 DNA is TGCGCCAGCAGACCAACCCTAGCGACAGACATTCAGTACTTC. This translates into CASRPTLATDIQYF.